The 29 T cell receptor beta chains in this list originate from one sample, sequenced in a study of cytomegalovirus exposure and HLA in healthy donors. PCR used 60 Vbeta primers and 13 Jbeta primers. Measured with immunoSEQ multiplex PCR; TCRdb has only the in-frame clones, and not every one. The data hold 140,000 or so clones, with under 90% observed a single time. Sequencing input: PBMCs. These receptors were taken from a boy aged 2 to 10 in good health and CMV-seronegative.

The CDR3 DNA sequence: TGTGCCAGTAGTACCCTCCGGACTAGCGGGAGGTACAATGAGCAGTTCTTC. It specifies CASSTLRTSGRYNEQFF. This sequence joins TRBV19 and TRBJ2-1; 14 nucleotides match TRBD2. The germline gives CDR1 LNHDA, CDR2 SQIVND (reference sequence). CDR3 length: 17 residues. J lost 4 bases, V lost 4 bases, and 6 bases had no gene match.

CDR3 sequence (DNA): TGTGCCTCGAACCCTACGCGGTACACTGAAGCTTTCTTT. Translating it yields CASNPTRYTEAFF. J is TRBJ1-1 and V is TRBV2; D unclear. V gave up 11 bases and J gave up 3 bases, with 16 bases separating them. The CDR3 loop spans 13 amino acids. The germline V gene has CDR1 SNHLY and CDR2 FYNNEI.

The chain carries TRBV5-1 and TRBJ2-1; no firm D call. Trimming removed 1 base at V and 3 bases at J, with 17 bases between. This CDR3 is 17 amino acids long. Germline-derived CDR1 and CDR2 are SGHRS and YFSETQ. The CDR3 nucleotides read TGCGCCAGCAGCTTGCGTATAAAAGACACCAACTACAATGAGCAGTTCTTC. Protein product: CASSLRIKDTNYNEQFF.

This chain connects TRBV6-6 to TRBJ1-5; 9 bases line up with TRBD1. This CDR3 spans 15 amino acids. V shed 6 bases and J 8 bases; nucleotides not matched to a gene: 11. CDR1 and CDR2 from the germline V gene are MNHNY and SVGAGI (reference sequence). CDR3 loop: CASSYGTGIVEPQHF. DNA of the CDR3: TGTGCCAGCAGCTACGGGACAGGGATTGTGGAGCCCCAGCATTTT.

The chain combines TRBV2 with TRBJ2-5, with 9 bases fitting TRBD2. Germline V gene lookup returns CDR1 SNHLY and CDR2 FYNNEI. The V gene end was trimmed by 6 bases and the J gene end by 5 bases; junction bases not matched to a gene: 13. The CDR3 is made up of 16 amino acids. CDR3 residues: CASSLSGRKYTETQYF. CDR3 nucleotide sequence: TGTGCCAGCAGCCTTAGCGGGAGAAAGTACACTGAGACCCAGTACTTC. Full variable domain (missing parts from reference TRBV2 and TRBJ2-5): EPEVTQTPSHQVTQMGQEVILRCVPISNHLYFYWYRQILGQKVEFLVSFYNNEISEKSEIFDDQFSVERPDGSNFTLKIRSTKLEDSAMYFCASSLSGRKYTETQYFGPGTRLLVL.

The CDR3 spells CASRRGGTGELFF. The CDR3 nucleotides are TGTGCCAGCAGACGGGGGGGCACCGGGGAGCTGTTTTTT. The chain carries TRBV11-2 and TRBJ2-2, with 8 bases that match TRBD2. The junction had 1 base not matched to a gene; V was cut back by 6 bases and J by 4 bases. The CDR3 covers 13 residues. Germline V gene sequence: CDR1 SGHAT, CDR2 FQNNGV.

The V and J genes are TRBV7-3 and TRBJ2-3; TRBD2 matches at 8 bases. CDR3 size: 14 residues. Germline CDR1 is SGHTA and CDR2 is FQGTGA. V trimming: 5 bases; J trimming: 4 bases; junction bases outside the gene matches: 5. In DNA form, the CDR3 reads TGTGCCAGCAGCAACACGGGGGGGGCAGATACGCAGTATTTT. Encoded protein: CASSNTGGADTQYF. The whole variable domain, filled in from reference TRBV7-3 and TRBJ2-3, reads GAGVSQTPSNKVTEKGKYVELRCDPISGHTALYWYRQSLGQGPEFLIYFQGTGAADDSGLPNDRFFAVRPEGSVSTLKIQRTERGDSAVYLCASSNTGGADTQYFGPGTRLTVL.

V is TRBV6-4 and J is TRBJ1-1; D might be TRBD1 (5 bases). V lost 7 bases and J lost 0, with 12 bases in between. Germline lookup yields CDR1 MRHNA and CDR2 SNTAGT. This CDR3 is built from 14 residues. DNA for the CDR3: TGTGCCAGCAAAAAGACAGAGCTGAACACTGAAGCTTTCTTT. Amino acids: CASKKTELNTEAFF.

V gene TRBV19 combines with J gene TRBJ1-5, with D tentatively TRBD1 (6 bases). Deletions cut 3 bases from V and 0 bases from J, with 9 bases between. Per germline, CDR1 LNHDA and CDR2 SQIVND (reference sequence). The CDR3 has 15 residues. The CDR3 region has the DNA TGTGCCAGTAGTATCGGGACATCTAGCAATCAGCCCCAGCATTTT. Translated: CASSIGTSSNQPQHF.

V gene TRBV6-5 combines with J gene TRBJ2-1, with D tentatively TRBD1 (6 bases). V gave up 6 bases and J gave up 2 bases, with 8 bases separating them. The CDR3 covers 13 residues. Germline loops: CDR1 MNHEY, CDR2 SVGAGI. CDR3 nucleotide sequence: TGTGCCAGCAGCCAGGGGACCTACAATGAGCAGTTCTTC. Encoded protein: CASSQGTYNEQFF.

V usage is TRBV19 and J usage is TRBJ2-3; 11 nucleotides match TRBD2. This CDR3 spans 15 amino acids. The germline gives CDR1 LNHDA, CDR2 SQIVND (reference sequence). The V gene end was trimmed by 6 bases and the J gene end by 2 bases; junction bases not matched to a gene: 4. In nucleotides, the CDR3 is TGTGCCAGTAGGCCACTAGCGGGAGCCACAGATACGCAGTATTTT. Its protein is CASRPLAGATDTQYF.

This clone has a single count. The chain couples TRBV6-4 to TRBJ2-7, with TRBD1 identical over 9 bases. V shed 6 bases and J 3 bases; nucleotides not matched to a gene: 15. This CDR3 region has 17 residues. Germline lookup yields CDR1 MRHNA and CDR2 SNTAGT. The CDR3 region is CASSSRDRVYEGYEQYF. CDR3 nucleotides: TGTGCCAGCAGCAGCCGGGACAGGGTCTACGAGGGCTACGAGCAGTACTTC.

The J gene is TRBJ1-3, the V gene TRBV1. TRBV1 counts as a pseudogene. This CDR3 comprises 20 residues. The CDR3 DNA is TGCACCCAACCTTCAACGGGTCAGCCAAACTCCCCGAGCTCTGGAAACACCATATATTTT. This gives the protein CTQPSTGQPNSPSSGNTIYF.

The chain is built from TRBV9 and TRBJ2-3; 7 positions match TRBD2. V gave up 4 bases and J gave up 6 bases; unmatched junction bases: 8. The CDR3 runs 14 residues. The V gene's germline CDR1 is SGDLS and CDR2 YYNGEE. The CDR3 nucleotides read TGTGCCAGCAGCCGGATAGGGAGGGGTGATACGCAGTATTTT. Protein: CASSRIGRGDTQYF.

This rearrangement joins TRBV18 to TRBJ2-1; weak D call: TRBD1 (5 bases). Trimming pared 3 bases from V and 7 bases from J, leaving 10 bases between. Germline CDR1 reads KGHSH; CDR2 reads LQKENI. The CDR3 is made up of 13 amino acids. The CDR3 loop reads CASSPYAGNEQFF. In nucleotides, the CDR3 is TGTGCCAGCTCACCTTACGCAGGGAATGAGCAGTTCTTC.

The rearrangement uses TRBV29-1 and TRBJ1-2, with D uncertain. The CDR3 runs 12 residues. Germline V gene data show CDR1 as SQVTM and CDR2 as ANQGSEA. V shed 3 bases and J shed 4 bases, with 9 bases lying between them. The CDR3 region has the DNA TGCAGCGTTGACCTGGTGGCCTATGGCTACACCTTC. Translating it yields CSVDLVAYGYTF.

The chain couples TRBV16 to TRBJ1-2; D ambiguous. The CDR3 spans 14 residues. V was clipped by 0 bases and J by 1 base, with 6 bases between them. The germline gives CDR1 KGHSY, CDR2 FQNENV. The CDR3 sequence: CASSQSTVNYGYTF. CDR3 in DNA: TGTGCCAGCAGCCAATCTACAGTTAACTATGGCTACACCTTC.

Here the CDR3 DNA reads TGTGCCAGCAGCGACCCATACAGTGACCACCCCTACGAGCAGTACTTC. Protein product: CASSDPYSDHPYEQYF. The chain combines TRBV2 with TRBJ2-7; D unclear. The CDR3 covers 16 residues. CDR1 SNHLY and CDR2 FYNNEI come from the germline V gene. Trimming took off 6 bases at V and 2 bases at J, with 20 bases between the two ends.

V usage is TRBV30 and J usage is TRBJ1-1; 7 bases are a match to TRBD1. With V trimmed by 5 bases and J by 2 bases, 2 bases remained unmatched. The CDR3 length is 12 residues. Germline V CDR1 and CDR2: GTSNPN, SVGIG (reference sequence). The CDR3 spells CAWYRGNTEAFF. The CDR3 nucleotides read TGTGCCTGGTACAGGGGAAACACTGAAGCTTTCTTT.

This chain connects TRBV2 to TRBJ2-3; no reliable D call. CDR1 is SNHLY, CDR2 FYNNEI, per germline. CDR3 size: 13 residues. V was cut by 6 bases and J by 7 bases, with 14 bases left in between. For the CDR3, the DNA is TGTGCCAGCAGAGACTCCGCGCCGAATACGCAGTATTTT. As protein: CASRDSAPNTQYF. The variable domain in full, with the rest retrieved from reference TRBV2 and TRBJ2-3, is EPEVTQTPSHQVTQMGQEVILRCVPISNHLYFYWYRQILGQKVEFLVSFYNNEISEKSEIFDDQFSVERPDGSNFTLKIRSTKLEDSAMYFCASRDSAPNTQYFGPGTRLTVL.

The V call is TRBV15, the J call TRBJ1-1; D remains ambiguous. The CDR3 loop spans 14 amino acids. V lost 5 bases and J 5 bases, leaving 15 bases between the germline ends. The V gene's germline CDR1 is LNHNV and CDR2 YYDKDF (reference sequence). This CDR3 reads CATSSAGRETEAFF. CDR3 in DNA: TGTGCCACCAGCTCCGCAGGACGGGAAACTGAAGCTTTCTTT.

The chain employs TRBV4-1 and TRBJ2-1; tentative D call: TRBD1 (6 bases). Germline V gene lookup returns CDR1 MGHRA and CDR2 YSYEKL. The CDR3 covers 16 residues. V lost 4 bases to trimming and J lost 1 base, with 14 bases between them. CDR3 protein: CASSRTGTPSYNEQFF. The CDR3 nucleotides read TGCGCCAGCAGCCGAACCGGGACACCATCCTACAATGAGCAGTTCTTC.

The chain has TRBV6-1 and TRBJ1-1; TRBD1 is a possible D gene (5 bases). Between the trimmed V and J ends, which lost 1 base and 2 bases, there was a span of 23 bases. In germline, CDR1 is MNHNS, CDR2 SASEGT. This CDR3 is built from 19 residues. As DNA, the CDR3 is TGTGCCAGCAGTGAAGAGTCGGGTCCAGGGCCATTCTCAAACACTGAAGCTTTCTTT. This encodes CASSEESGPGPFSNTEAFF.

The V gene is TRBV19, the J gene TRBJ2-7, with 7 nucleotides matching TRBD2. CDR1 and CDR2 (germline): LNHDA, SQIVND (reference sequence). After removal of 5 bases from V and 3 bases from J, the junction contained 7 bases not matched to a gene. CDR3 length equals 14 residues. The CDR3 sequence: CASSSSGGVYEQYF. CDR3 bases: TGTGCCAGTAGTTCTAGCGGCGGAGTCTACGAGCAGTACTTC.

The chain couples TRBV7-9 to TRBJ2-1; a weak D match, TRBD1 (5 bases). The CDR3 is made up of 16 amino acids. Germline-derived CDR1 and CDR2 are SEHNR and FQNEAQ (reference sequence). V was trimmed by 4 bases and J by 3 bases, leaving 16 bases between them. As DNA, the CDR3 is TGTGCCAGCAGCTCCGCGAAAGGGGTAGACTACAATGAGCAGTTCTTC. It translates to CASSSAKGVDYNEQFF.

V usage is TRBV10-1 and J usage is TRBJ1-5, with D possibly matching TRBD1 (5 bases). The V and J ends lost 0 bases and 9 bases respectively, with 21 bases between them. The CDR3 totals 17 residues. Per the germline V gene, CDR1 is WNHNN and CDR2 is SYGVQD (reference sequence). The CDR3 is CASSESLWGGSPRPQHF. The CDR3, as DNA: TGCGCCAGCAGTGAGTCGTTATGGGGGGGGAGTCCGCGGCCCCAGCATTTT.

J is TRBJ2-1 and V is TRBV9, with 9 bases identical to TRBD2. With 0 bases clipped from V and 4 bases from J, the junction kept 8 bases outside the gene matches. The length of the CDR3 is 17 residues. The germline V gene has CDR1 SGDLS and CDR2 YYNGEE. CDR3 nucleotide sequence: TGTGCCAGCAGCGTAGCAGGGGCGGGGGGGCTTTACAATGAGCAGTTCTTC. Residues: CASSVAGAGGLYNEQFF.

The V gene is TRBV11-2, the J gene TRBJ1-5; D possibly corresponds to TRBD1 (5 bases). V was shortened by 5 bases and J by 4 bases, with 15 bases between the two germline ends. This CDR3 contains 15 residues. Per the germline V gene, CDR1 is SGHAT and CDR2 is FQNNGV. In DNA form, the CDR3 reads TGTGCCAGCAGCCTTGGGACTCTGGGTAATCAGCCCCAGCATTTT. Its translation: CASSLGTLGNQPQHF. Filled out from reference TRBV11-2 and TRBJ1-5, the complete variable domain reads EAGVAQSPRYKIIEKRQSVAFWCNPISGHATLYWYQQILGQGPKLLIQFQNNGVVDDSQLPKDRFSAERLKGVDSTLKIQPAKLEDSAVYLCASSLGTLGNQPQHFGDGTRLSIL.

The rearrangement links TRBV6-1 to TRBJ2-1; TRBD2 aligns across 12 bases. CDR1 is MNHNS and CDR2 is SASEGT in the germline V gene. The CDR3 runs to 15 residues. J was trimmed by 4 bases and V by 3 bases; bases with no gene match: 1. CDR3 amino acids: CASSDGTSGYNEQFF. The CDR3 nucleotides are TGTGCCAGCAGTGACGGGACTAGCGGGTACAATGAGCAGTTCTTC.